In its sample, the clone carrying this T cell receptor (beta chain) was seen many times. Its antigen remains unknown. Researchers took RNA transcripts and amplified the TCR beta CDR3 regions from them. An initial round of RT-PCR targeting the TCR CDR3 relied on the HTBI primer set. TCRdb re-called the multiplex PCR reads with MiXCR, one entry per CDR3 protein. The sample has 380,000 or so distinct CDR3 sequences; 19% are singletons. Recently diagnosed hyperthyroidism of less than 2 months' duration affected patients aged 18 to 65. Those patients with uncontrolled infection, other autoimmune disease, pregnancy or lactation were excluded. This entry belongs to a study of T cells in Graves' hyperthyroidism and ophthalmopathy. Study as a whole: Sampling of peripheral blood happened at initial diagnosis, prior to any treatment. Points from the study as a whole: A model of 13 V-J features distinguished ophthalmopathy from stable hyperthyroidism.

The origin of this receptor is a woman younger than 30 with Graves' hyperthyroidism. Sequencing used blood.

Here the CDR3 DNA reads TGCGCCAGCAGCCAACCGGGCGGGGGGGCTGAGACCCAGTACTTC. This encodes CASSQPGGGAETQYF. The chain recombines TRBV4-1 with TRBJ2-5, with TRBD2 identical over 9 bases. Germline-derived CDR1 and CDR2 are MGHRA and YSYEKL. V lost 2 bases, J lost 5 bases, and 6 bases stayed unmatched. CDR3 length: 15 residues.